This record covers a single T cell receptor (beta chain). The CDR3 runs 15 residues. Germline V gene sequence: CDR1 SEHNR, CDR2 FQNEAQ (reference sequence). J lost 5 bases, V lost 4 bases, and 10 bases had no gene match. It was CD45RO-negative cells, positively selected for CCR7, that made up naive CD8 cells, with terminally differentiated effector memory CD45RA+ cells excluded. This table comes from immunoSEQ multiplex PCR, and its TCRdb copy is limited to in-frame clones, with some not included. The data show hundreds of thousands of clones, around 92% seen once. The entry originates in a study of shared clonotypes between healthy human individuals.

The chain employs TRBV7-9 and TRBJ2-5; 7 bases are shared with TRBD1. The clonotype was recovered from a young man in good health. Sample: naive CD8+ T cells sorted from blood. The CDR3 is CASSSTRGFGETQYF. Here the CDR3 DNA reads TGTGCCAGCAGCTCCACCAGGGGGTTCGGGGAGACCCAGTACTTC. The variable domain in full, completed from reference TRBV7-9 and TRBJ2-5, reads DTGVSQNPRHKITKRGQNVTFRCDPISEHNRLYWYRQTLGQGPEFLTYFQNEAQLEKSRLLSDRFSAERPKGSFSTLEIQRTEQGDSAMYLCASSSTRGFGETQYFGPGTRLLVL.